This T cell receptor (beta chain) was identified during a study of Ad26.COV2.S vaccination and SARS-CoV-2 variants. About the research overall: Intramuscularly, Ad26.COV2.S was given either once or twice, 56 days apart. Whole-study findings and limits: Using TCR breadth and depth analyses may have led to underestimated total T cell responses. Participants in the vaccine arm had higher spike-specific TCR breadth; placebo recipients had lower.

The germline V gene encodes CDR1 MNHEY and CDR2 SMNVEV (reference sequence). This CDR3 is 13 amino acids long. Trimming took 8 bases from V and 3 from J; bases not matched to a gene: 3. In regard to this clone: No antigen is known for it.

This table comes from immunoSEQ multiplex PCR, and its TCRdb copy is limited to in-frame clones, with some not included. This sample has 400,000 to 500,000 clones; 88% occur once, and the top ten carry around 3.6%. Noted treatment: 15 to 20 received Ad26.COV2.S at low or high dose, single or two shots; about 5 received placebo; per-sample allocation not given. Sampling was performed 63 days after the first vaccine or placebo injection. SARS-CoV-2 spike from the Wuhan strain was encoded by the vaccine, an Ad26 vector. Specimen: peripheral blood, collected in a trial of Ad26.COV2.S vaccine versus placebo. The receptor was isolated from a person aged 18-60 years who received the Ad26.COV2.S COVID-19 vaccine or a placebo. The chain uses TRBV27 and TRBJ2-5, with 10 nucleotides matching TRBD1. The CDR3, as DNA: TGTGCCAGCTCGGACAGGGGGGAAGAGACCCAGTACTTC. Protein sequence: CASSDRGEETQYF.